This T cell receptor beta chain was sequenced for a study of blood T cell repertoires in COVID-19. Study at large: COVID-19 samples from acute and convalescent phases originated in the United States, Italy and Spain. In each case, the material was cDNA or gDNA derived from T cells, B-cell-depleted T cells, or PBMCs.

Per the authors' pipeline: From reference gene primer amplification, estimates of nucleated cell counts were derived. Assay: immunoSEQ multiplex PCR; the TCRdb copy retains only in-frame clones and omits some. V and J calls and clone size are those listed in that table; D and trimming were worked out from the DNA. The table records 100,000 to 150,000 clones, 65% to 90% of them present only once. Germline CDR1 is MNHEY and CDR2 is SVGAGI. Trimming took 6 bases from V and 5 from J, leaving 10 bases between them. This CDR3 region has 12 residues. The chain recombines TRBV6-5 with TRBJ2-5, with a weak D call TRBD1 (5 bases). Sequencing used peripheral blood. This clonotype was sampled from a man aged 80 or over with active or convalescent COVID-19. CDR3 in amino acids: CASSQGAETQYF. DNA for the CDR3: TGTGCCAGCAGCCAAGGGGCTGAGACCCAGTACTTC.